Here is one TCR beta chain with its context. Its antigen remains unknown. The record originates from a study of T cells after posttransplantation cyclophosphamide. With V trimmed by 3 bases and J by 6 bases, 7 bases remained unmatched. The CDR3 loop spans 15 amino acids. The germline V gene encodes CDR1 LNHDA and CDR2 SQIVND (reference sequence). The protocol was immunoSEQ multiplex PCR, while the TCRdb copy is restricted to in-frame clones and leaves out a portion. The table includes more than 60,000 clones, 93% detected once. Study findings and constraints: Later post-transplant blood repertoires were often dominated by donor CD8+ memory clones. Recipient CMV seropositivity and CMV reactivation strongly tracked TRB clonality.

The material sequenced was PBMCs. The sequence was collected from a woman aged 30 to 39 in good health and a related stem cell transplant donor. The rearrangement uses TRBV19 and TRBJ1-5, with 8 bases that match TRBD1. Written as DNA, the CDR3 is TGTGCCAGTAGTATCCCGGACAGGGACACTCAGCCCCAGCATTTT. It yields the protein CASSIPDRDTQPQHF.